This T cell receptor (beta chain) is from a study of cytomegalovirus exposure and HLA in healthy donors. The study ran its PCR with 60 Vbeta and 13 Jbeta primers. The assay was immunoSEQ multiplex PCR, and TCRdb's table has in-frame clones only and misses some. In total, the table holds roughly 100,000 clones. The CDR3 extends over 14 amino acids. Germline loops: CDR1 LGHNA, CDR2 YNFKEQ. Trimming pared 1 base from V and 7 bases from J, leaving 13 bases between. Notes on the study in general: Likely technical artifact: a cluster of highly shared sequence variants. Accurate prediction of HLA-A and HLA-B alleles (for most subjects) was reportedly achieved from TCR beta sequences. Under in vitro conditions, a few CMV-associated chains were confirmed as specific for CMV antigens. According to the study, 150 to 200 TCR beta chains were cytomegalovirus-associated.

A remark on this clone: Its matching antigen is unknown.

The sample comprised PBMCs. The chain recombines TRBV4-2 with TRBJ1-2; tentative D call: TRBD1 (6 bases). The sequence came from a man aged 45 to 65 in good health and CMV-seronegative. This CDR3 is CASSQGRRGAGYTF. Here the CDR3 DNA reads TGTGCCAGCAGCCAAGGGCGCAGGGGAGCTGGCTACACCTTC.